The present entry profiles one T cell receptor beta chain with its context. Antigen: not known. The entry originates in a study of tumor and adjacent non-tumor tissue in lung cancer. Across the whole study: Each sample yielded a few million productive TCRbeta reads on average.

Study-wide results and limits: Normal lung showed higher cumulative top 100 clone frequency than tumor.

Germline V gene lookup returns CDR1 DFQATT and CDR2 SNEGSKA (reference sequence). The CDR3 has 15 amino acids. The V and J ends lost 7 bases and 7 bases respectively, with 25 bases between them. The template was RNA from unsorted bulk tissue. TCRbeta libraries were built with three rounds of nested PCR, modified from ARM-PCR. TCRdb analysed the multiplex PCR reads with MiXCR anew, one entry per CDR3 protein. The sample records some 120,000 distinct CDR3 sequences, approximately 71% being singletons. The clonotype was recovered from a man younger than 40 with non-small cell lung cancer. What was sequenced was lung tumor tissue. The V call is TRBV20-1, the J call TRBJ1-2, with D possibly being TRBD1 (5 bases). The chain's CDR3 is CSVRSWGRDGGGYTF. Here the CDR3 DNA reads TGCAGTGTTCGCTCATGGGGCAGGGACGGAGGTGGCTACACCTTC.